This T cell receptor beta chain is from a study of immune cell composition in non-small cell lung cancer. Findings and limits, study-wide: No significant correlation existed between pack-years smoked and tumour clonality. Squamous carcinomas (roughly 80%) more often had tumour-associated clones >0.5% than adenocarcinomas (33%).

Comment on this clone: Its specificity is unknown.

Here immunoSEQ multiplex PCR was the method, and the copy in TCRdb shows in-frame clones only, minus some. This table holds around 3,500 clones, 55% to 70% found once. The CDR3 is made up of 14 amino acids. V shed 5 bases and J 6 bases; nucleotides not matched to a gene: 10. Germline CDR1 reads SGHAT; CDR2 reads FQNNGV. Normal lung sampling was at least 3 cm from the tumour, as distant as possible. Material for sequencing was non-adjacent lung tissue. This sequence originates from a human donor with non-small cell lung cancer. This rearrangement joins TRBV11-2 to TRBJ2-7, with 7 bases fitting TRBD2. CDR3 loop: CASSTGLSLSEQYF. The DNA for the CDR3 is TGTGCCAGCAGCACGGGACTATCCCTTAGCGAGCAGTACTTC. The complete variable domain, with remaining parts taken from reference TRBV11-2 and TRBJ2-7, reads EAGVAQSPRYKIIEKRQSVAFWCNPISGHATLYWYQQILGQGPKLLIQFQNNGVVDDSQLPKDRFSAERLKGVDSTLKIQPAKLEDSAVYLCASSTGLSLSEQYFGPGTRLTVT.